This TCR beta chain is drawn from a study of blood T cell repertoires in COVID-19. The CDR3 consists of 12 residues. Between the trimmed V and J ends, which lost 2 bases and 1 base, there was a span of 2 bases. Germline CDR1 LGHNA, CDR2 YNFKEQ. Sequencing was performed with immunoSEQ multiplex PCR; in TCRdb, only in-frame clones are kept and a portion is missing. The table includes about 300,000 clones, around nine tenths detected once. The sequenced material came from peripheral blood. The chain couples TRBV4-2 to TRBJ2-5; D call uncertain. This clonotype was sampled from a man in his 70s with acute or convalescent COVID-19. CDR3 in DNA: TGTGCCAGCAGCCAACTCCAAGAGACCCAGTACTTC. Translating gives CASSQLQETQYF.